Following are 24 T cell receptor beta chains from one sample sequenced in a study of OX40 agonist ivuxolimab in advanced cancers. Sequencing was performed with immunoSEQ multiplex PCR; in TCRdb, only in-frame clones are kept and a portion is missing. The table records about 71,000 clones, about 89% of them present only once. The specimen was CD4+ or CD8+ T cells sorted from blood, collected in a trial of the OX40 agonist ivuxolimab. The origin of the receptors is an adult with an advanced solid tumor such as melanoma, head and neck, liver or kidney cancer.

Notes on this clone: One end of the junction fails to match germline, which may point to a read error. This chain uses TRBV2 with TRBJ2-5, with 10 bases matching TRBD1. CDR3 length equals 13 residues. Germline CDR1 is SNHLY and CDR2 is FYNNEI. CDR3 sequence reads: CASREETGGDQYF. CDR3 sequence (DNA): TGTGCCAGCAGAGAAGAGACAGGGGGCGACCAGTACTTC.

This rearrangement joins TRBV5-1 to TRBJ1-4; D is undetermined. CDR1 is SGHRS, CDR2 YFSETQ, per germline. CDR3 length: 13 amino acids. The V end was cut by 4 bases, the J end by 3 bases, with 7 bases between. CDR3 sequence reads: CASSELSNEKLFF. In DNA form, the CDR3 reads TGCGCCAGCAGCGAGCTATCTAATGAAAAACTGTTTTTT.

The rearrangement joins TRBV6-1 to TRBJ1-3, with no clear D. V gave up 0 bases and J gave up 6 bases, with 6 bases separating them. The germline V gene has CDR1 MNHNS and CDR2 SASEGT. CDR3 length: 13 residues. The CDR3 spells CASSEAFPNTIYF. The CDR3 DNA is TGTGCCAGCAGTGAAGCGTTTCCAAACACCATATATTTT.

The genes are TRBV6-1 and TRBJ2-3; D might be TRBD1 (6 bases). Germline CDR1 is MNHNS and CDR2 is SASEGT. Trimming stripped 4 bases from V and 2 bases from J, with 7 bases between. This CDR3 comprises 13 residues. CDR3 residues: CASSGQVTDTQYF. The DNA for the CDR3 is TGTGCCAGCAGTGGACAGGTCACAGATACGCAGTATTTT.

The sample holds a few counts of this clone. The CDR3 reads CASSSQPYNEQFF. DNA for the CDR3: TGTGCCAGCAGCTCCCAACCCTACAATGAGCAGTTCTTC. The V and J genes are TRBV11-2 and TRBJ2-1; D not resolved. V lost 4 bases to trimming and J lost 2 bases, with 6 bases between them. This CDR3 spans 13 amino acids. Per germline, CDR1 SGHAT and CDR2 FQNNGV.

The V and J genes are TRBV30 and TRBJ2-7, with a possible D match to TRBD2 (6 bases). CDR1 is GTSNPN, CDR2 SVGIG, per germline (reference sequence). V gave up 1 base and J gave up 1 base, with 14 bases separating them. The CDR3 contains 15 residues. The CDR3: CAWSGGTLGSYEQYF. As DNA, the CDR3 is TGTGCCTGGAGTGGGGGGACTCTTGGATCCTACGAGCAGTACTTC.

This chain connects TRBV9 to TRBJ2-2; no clear D. The CDR3 has 15 amino acids. Trimming cost V 0 bases and J 6 bases, with 12 bases left between them. The germline CDR1 and CDR2 sequences are SGDLS and YYNGEE. CDR3 sequence: CASSVDPSGAGELFF. The CDR3 nucleotides are TGTGCCAGCAGCGTAGATCCCAGTGGAGCCGGGGAGCTGTTTTTT.

The chain uses TRBV5-6 and TRBJ2-7, with TRBD2 matching 13 bases. The CDR3 length is 16 residues. J was trimmed by 4 bases and V by 4 bases; bases with no gene match: 8. CDR1 is SGHDT, CDR2 YYEEEE, per germline. CDR3 DNA: TGTGCCAGCAGCCCCCTCACTAGCGGGAGGGGGTACGAGCAGTACTTC. Translated: CASSPLTSGRGYEQYF. Complete variable domain (other parts from reference TRBV5-6 and TRBJ2-7): DAGVTQSPTHLIKTRGQQVTLRCSPKSGHDTVSWYQQALGQGPQFIFQYYEEEERQRGNFPDRFSGHQFPNYSSELNVNALLLGDSALYLCASSPLTSGRGYEQYFGPGTRLTVT.

The chain combines TRBV6-6 with TRBJ2-7; D ambiguous. Trimming cost V 7 bases and J 6 bases, with 10 bases left between them. The CDR3 loop spans 11 amino acids. The V gene's germline CDR1 is MNHNY and CDR2 SVGAGI (reference sequence). CDR3 nucleotides: TGTGCCAGCAATTCCTTCGGCGAGCAGTACTTC. This gives the protein CASNSFGEQYF.

Only a few counts were recorded for this clone. The rearrangement joins TRBV28 to TRBJ2-3; D remains ambiguous. The CDR3 spans 15 residues. Trimming left V 6 bases short and J 0 bases short, with 13 bases between. CDR1 is MDHEN and CDR2 is SYDVKM in the germline V gene. The CDR3 sequence is CASSQIGSSTDTQYF. DNA for the CDR3: TGTGCCAGCAGCCAAATAGGTTCCAGCACAGATACGCAGTATTTT.

In this sample, this clone turned up once. The chain has TRBV27 and TRBJ1-6, with 7 nucleotides matching TRBD1. The CDR3 sequence is 16 residues long. The junction had 11 bases not matched to a gene; V was cut back by 5 bases and J by 7 bases. Germline V gene lookup returns CDR1 MNHEY and CDR2 SMNVEV (reference sequence). CDR3 in DNA: TGTGCCAGCAGTCCTCGACAGGGCGAACTAAATTCACCCCTCCACTTT. Translated: CASSPRQGELNSPLHF.

The CDR3, as DNA: TGTGCCAGTAGTATGGGAGCCGTTTTTGGTGGCTACACCTTC. This translates into CASSMGAVFGGYTF. This chain uses TRBV19 with TRBJ1-2; D unresolved. Per the germline V gene, CDR1 is LNHDA and CDR2 is SQIVND (reference sequence). The CDR3 sequence is 14 residues long. V gave up 3 bases and J gave up 7 bases, with 15 bases separating them.

This clone has just one count. The J gene is TRBJ1-1, the V gene TRBV6-6; D is perhaps TRBD1 (6 bases). The CDR3 extends over 16 amino acids. Germline assignment: CDR1 MNHNY and CDR2 SVGAGI (reference sequence). V was shortened by 2 bases and J by 0 bases, with 13 bases between the two germline ends. The CDR3 bases are TGTGCCAGCAGTTACCTTGCGGGGGCCATGAACACTGAAGCTTTCTTT. Encoded protein: CASSYLAGAMNTEAFF.

Only a few counts were recorded for this clone. This chain joins TRBV5-1 and TRBJ2-7; D perhaps matches TRBD2 (5 bases). The CDR3 spans 16 residues. V shed 0 bases and J shed 1 base, with 14 bases lying between them. From germline, CDR1 is SGHRS and CDR2 YFSETQ. DNA of the CDR3: TGCGCCAGCAGCTTGGATTCGGGATTCTCTTCCTACGAGCAGTACTTC. It yields the protein CASSLDSGFSSYEQYF.

The rearrangement uses TRBV25-1 and TRBJ2-5; no clear D. Trimming left V 6 bases short and J 3 bases short, with 5 bases between. The germline CDR1 and CDR2 sequences are MGHDK and SYGVNS. CDR3 size: 11 residues. CDR3 region: CASRREETQYF. CDR3 nucleotide sequence: TGTGCCAGCAGAAGGGAAGAGACCCAGTACTTC.

The chain combines TRBV7-2 with TRBJ1-2, with D maybe TRBD1 (6 bases). There are 17 residues in the CDR3. Trimming took 0 bases from V and 7 from J, leaving 21 bases between them. Germline assignment: CDR1 SGHTA and CDR2 FQGNSA. The CDR3 sequence: CASSLARMGGGVGGYTF. CDR3 DNA: TGTGCCAGCAGCTTAGCGAGAATGGGAGGGGGTGTAGGTGGCTACACCTTC.

The chain links TRBV11-2 to TRBJ2-7; D is unresolved. Trimming cost V 4 bases and J 4 bases, with 5 bases left between them. Per the germline V gene, CDR1 is SGHAT and CDR2 is FQNNGV. CDR3 length: 11 amino acids. The CDR3 reads CASSYGYEQYF. The CDR3 bases are TGTGCCAGCAGCTACGGGTACGAGCAGTACTTC.

The J gene is TRBJ1-4, the V gene TRBV7-9, with a weak D call TRBD1 (6 bases). The CDR3 runs 16 residues. V dropped 5 bases and J dropped 7 bases, with 20 bases sitting between them. The germline V gene has CDR1 SEHNR and CDR2 FQNEAQ (reference sequence). CDR3 nucleotides: TGTGCCAGCAGCCCCCGGTCCAGGGGAAACGGTGAAAAACTGTTTTTT. Translated: CASSPRSRGNGEKLFF.

This sequence joins TRBV28 and TRBJ1-6, with no clear D. This CDR3 is built from 16 residues. Trimming pared 2 bases from V and 0 bases from J, leaving 8 bases between. Germline CDR1 reads MDHEN; CDR2 reads SYDVKM. The CDR3 reads CASSLSSSSYNSPLHF. For the CDR3, the DNA is TGTGCCAGCAGTTTAAGTAGTAGCTCCTATAATTCACCCCTCCACTTT.

This chain links TRBV10-2 with TRBJ2-1; 11 bases are a match to TRBD2. Germline V gene data show CDR1 as WSHSY and CDR2 as SAAADI. The CDR3 has 14 amino acids. After removal of 6 bases from V and 4 bases from J, the junction contained 2 bases not matched to a gene. CDR3 sequence (DNA): TGCGCCAGCAGCAGACTAGCGGGATACAATGAGCAGTTCTTC. It encodes CASSRLAGYNEQFF.

The chain joins TRBV15 to TRBJ1-5; D possibly corresponds to TRBD1 (5 bases). The CDR3 runs 16 residues. Germline V gene data show CDR1 as LNHNV and CDR2 as YYDKDF (reference sequence). Trimming cost V 0 bases and J 4 bases, with 13 bases left between them. The CDR3 spells CATSRDKASGNQPQHF. CDR3 in DNA: TGTGCCACCAGCAGAGATAAGGCGTCAGGGAATCAGCCCCAGCATTTT. Drawing the rest from reference TRBV15 and TRBJ1-5, the complete variable domain is DAMVIQNPRYQVTQFGKPVTLSCSQTLNHNVMYWYQQKSSQAPKLLFHYYDKDFNNEADTPDNFQSRRPNTSFCFLDIRSPGLGDTAMYLCATSRDKASGNQPQHFGDGTRLSIL.

The J gene is TRBJ2-5, the V gene TRBV4-2; 9 positions match TRBD1. The CDR3 spans 15 residues. V was pared by 5 bases and J by 5 bases, with 9 bases of the junction left unmatched. The germline gives CDR1 LGHNA, CDR2 YNFKEQ. CDR3 amino acids: CASSISGTGRETQYF. CDR3 coding DNA: TGTGCCAGCAGCATCTCCGGGACAGGGAGGGAGACCCAGTACTTC.

The V call is TRBV19, the J call TRBJ1-1; D possibly corresponds to TRBD1 (6 bases). Trimming removed 5 bases at V and 4 bases at J, with 17 bases between. Germline V CDR1 and CDR2: LNHDA, SQIVND (reference sequence). The CDR3 covers 15 residues. The CDR3 region has the DNA TGTGCCAGTAGTGCGCTCGCAGGGGAGGCCACTGAAGCTTTCTTT. Its protein product is CASSALAGEATEAFF.

This chain joins TRBV11-2 and TRBJ1-5, with D possibly matching TRBD1 (6 bases). This CDR3 is 15 amino acids long. V dropped 6 bases and J dropped 2 bases, with 14 bases sitting between them. CDR1 and CDR2 from the germline V gene are SGHAT and FQNNGV. CDR3 nucleotides: TGTGCCAGCAGTTCATCAGGGGCGGGCAATCAGCCCCAGCATTTT. The encoded protein is CASSSSGAGNQPQHF.